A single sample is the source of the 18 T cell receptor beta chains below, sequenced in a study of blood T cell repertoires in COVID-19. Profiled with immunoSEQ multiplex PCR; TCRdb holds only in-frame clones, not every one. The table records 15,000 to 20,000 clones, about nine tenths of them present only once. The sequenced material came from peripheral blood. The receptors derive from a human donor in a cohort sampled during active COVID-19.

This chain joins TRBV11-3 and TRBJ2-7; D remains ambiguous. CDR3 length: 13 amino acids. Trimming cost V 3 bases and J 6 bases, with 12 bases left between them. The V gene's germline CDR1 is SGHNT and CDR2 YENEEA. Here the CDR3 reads CASSFNPTGEQYF. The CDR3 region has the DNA TGTGCCAGCAGCTTCAACCCTACCGGCGAGCAGTACTTC.

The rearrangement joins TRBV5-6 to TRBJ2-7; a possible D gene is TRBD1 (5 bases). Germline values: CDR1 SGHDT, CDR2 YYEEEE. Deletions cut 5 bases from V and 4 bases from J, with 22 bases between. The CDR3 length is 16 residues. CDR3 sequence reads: CASSTDSGLSVYEQYF. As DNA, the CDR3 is TGTGCCAGCAGTACCGATTCAGGGCTGAGTGTTTACGAGCAGTACTTC.

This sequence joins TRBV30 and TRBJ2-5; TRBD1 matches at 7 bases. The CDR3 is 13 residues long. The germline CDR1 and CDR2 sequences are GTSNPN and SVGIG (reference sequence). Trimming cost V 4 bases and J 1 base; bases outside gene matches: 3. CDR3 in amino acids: CAWKGQFQETQYF. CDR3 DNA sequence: TGTGCCTGGAAGGGACAGTTCCAAGAGACCCAGTACTTC. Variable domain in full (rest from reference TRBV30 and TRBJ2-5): SQTIHQWPATLVQPVGSPLSLECTVEGTSNPNLYWYRQAAGRGLQLLFYSVGIGQISSEVPQNLSASRPQDRQFILSSKKLLLSDSGFYLCAWKGQFQETQYFGPGTRLLVL.

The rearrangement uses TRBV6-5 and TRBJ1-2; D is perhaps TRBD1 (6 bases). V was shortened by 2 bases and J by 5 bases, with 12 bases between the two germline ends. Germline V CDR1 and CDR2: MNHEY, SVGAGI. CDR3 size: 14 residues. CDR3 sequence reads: CASSYGGSQYGYTF. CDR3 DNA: TGTGCCAGCAGTTACGGGGGCTCTCAATATGGCTACACCTTC.

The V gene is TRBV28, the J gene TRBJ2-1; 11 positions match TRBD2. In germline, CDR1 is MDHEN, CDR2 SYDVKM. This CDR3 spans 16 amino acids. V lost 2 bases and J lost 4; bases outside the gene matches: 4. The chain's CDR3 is CASSLVTSGIYNEQFF. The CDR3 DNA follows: TGTGCCAGCAGTTTAGTGACTAGCGGGATTTACAATGAGCAGTTCTTC. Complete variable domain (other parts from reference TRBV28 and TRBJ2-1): DVKVTQSSRYLVKRTGEKVFLECVQDMDHENMFWYRQDPGLGLRLIYFSYDVKMKEKGDIPEGYSVSREKKERFSLILESASTNQTSMYLCASSLVTSGIYNEQFFGPGTRLTVL.

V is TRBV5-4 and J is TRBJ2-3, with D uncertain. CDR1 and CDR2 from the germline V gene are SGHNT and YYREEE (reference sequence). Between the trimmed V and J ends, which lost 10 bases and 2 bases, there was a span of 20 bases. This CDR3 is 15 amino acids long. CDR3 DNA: TGTGCCTCCATGATTGGGTTCGAGGTCACAGATACGCAGTATTTT. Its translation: CASMIGFEVTDTQYF.

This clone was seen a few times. For the CDR3, the DNA is TGTGCCAGCAGTGAAAAGGGTAGGAAGGGAGGCCCTTTCTTT. Amino acid sequence: CASSEKGRKGGPFF. The V and J genes are TRBV6-1 and TRBJ1-1, with D uncertain. This CDR3 comprises 14 residues. Trimming cost V 2 bases and J 12 bases, with 19 bases left between them. Germline V CDR1 and CDR2: MNHNS, SASEGT.

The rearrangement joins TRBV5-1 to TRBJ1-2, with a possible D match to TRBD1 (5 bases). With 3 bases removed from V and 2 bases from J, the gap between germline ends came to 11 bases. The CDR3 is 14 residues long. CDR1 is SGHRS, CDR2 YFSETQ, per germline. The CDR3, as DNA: TGCGCCAGCAGCTCGGATGGGGGGAACTATGGCTACACCTTC. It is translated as CASSSDGGNYGYTF. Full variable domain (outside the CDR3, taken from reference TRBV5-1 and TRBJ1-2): KAGVTQTPRYLIKTRGQQVTLSCSPISGHRSVSWYQQTPGQGLQFLFEYFSETQRNKGNFPGRFSGRQFSNSRSEMNVSTLELGDSALYLCASSSDGGNYGYTFGSGTRLTVV.

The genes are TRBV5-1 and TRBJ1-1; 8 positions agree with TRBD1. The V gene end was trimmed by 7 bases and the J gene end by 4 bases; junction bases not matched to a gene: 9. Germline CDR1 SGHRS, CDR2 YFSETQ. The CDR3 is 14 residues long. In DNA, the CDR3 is TGCGCCAGCTACCTCCAGGGGGCAGTCACTGAAGCTTTCTTT. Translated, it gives CASYLQGAVTEAFF. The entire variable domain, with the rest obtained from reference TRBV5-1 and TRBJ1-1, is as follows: KAGVTQTPRYLIKTRGQQVTLSCSPISGHRSVSWYQQTPGQGLQFLFEYFSETQRNKGNFPGRFSGRQFSNSRSEMNVSTLELGDSALYLCASYLQGAVTEAFFGQGTRLTVV.

CDR3 amino acids: CAIRGLAGTSYEQYF. The CDR3 bases are TGTGCCATCAGAGGACTAGCGGGGACATCCTACGAGCAGTACTTC. The chain uses TRBV10-3 and TRBJ2-7, with TRBD2 matching over 12 bases. V lost 6 bases to trimming and J lost 1 base; unmatched junction nucleotides: 4. Germline loops: CDR1 ENHRY, CDR2 SYGVKD. The CDR3 has 15 residues.

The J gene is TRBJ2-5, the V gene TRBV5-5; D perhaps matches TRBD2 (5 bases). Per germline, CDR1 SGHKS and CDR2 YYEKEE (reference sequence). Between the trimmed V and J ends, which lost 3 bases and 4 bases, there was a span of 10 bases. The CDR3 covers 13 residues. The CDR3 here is CASSWTGGETQYF. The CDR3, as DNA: TGTGCCAGCAGCTGGACTGGAGGAGAGACCCAGTACTTC.

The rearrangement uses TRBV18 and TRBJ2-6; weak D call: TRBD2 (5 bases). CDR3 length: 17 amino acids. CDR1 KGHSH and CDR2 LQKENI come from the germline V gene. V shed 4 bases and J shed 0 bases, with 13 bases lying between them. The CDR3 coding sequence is TGTGCCAGCTCACTCCTCGGACTGAGCTCTGGGGCCAACGTCCTGACTTTC. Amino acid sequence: CASSLLGLSSGANVLTF.

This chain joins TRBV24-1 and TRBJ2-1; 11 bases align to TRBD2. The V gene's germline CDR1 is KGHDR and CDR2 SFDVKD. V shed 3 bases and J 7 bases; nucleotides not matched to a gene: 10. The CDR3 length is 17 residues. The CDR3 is CATSDTGLADVLNEQFF. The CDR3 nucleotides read TGTGCCACCAGTGATACGGGACTAGCGGACGTCTTGAATGAGCAGTTCTTC.

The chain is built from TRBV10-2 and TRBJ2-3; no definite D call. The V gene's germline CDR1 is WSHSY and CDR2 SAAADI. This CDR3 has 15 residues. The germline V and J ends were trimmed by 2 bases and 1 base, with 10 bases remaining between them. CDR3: CASSEGPLGTDTQYF. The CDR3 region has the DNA TGCGCCAGCAGTGAGGGGCCCCTCGGCACAGATACGCAGTATTTT.

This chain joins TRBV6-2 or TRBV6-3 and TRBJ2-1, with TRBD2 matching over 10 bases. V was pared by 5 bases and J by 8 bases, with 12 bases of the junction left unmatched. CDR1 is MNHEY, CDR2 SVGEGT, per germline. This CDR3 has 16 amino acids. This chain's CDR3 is CASSTLGAGGMDEQFF. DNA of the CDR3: TGTGCCAGCAGTACCCTCGGAGCGGGAGGGATGGATGAGCAGTTCTTC.

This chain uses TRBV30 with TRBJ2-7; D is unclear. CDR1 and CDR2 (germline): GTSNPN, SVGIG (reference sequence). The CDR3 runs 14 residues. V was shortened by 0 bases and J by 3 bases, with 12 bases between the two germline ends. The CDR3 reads CAWSVIGSLYEQYF. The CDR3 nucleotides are TGTGCCTGGAGTGTAATTGGCAGTCTCTACGAGCAGTACTTC.

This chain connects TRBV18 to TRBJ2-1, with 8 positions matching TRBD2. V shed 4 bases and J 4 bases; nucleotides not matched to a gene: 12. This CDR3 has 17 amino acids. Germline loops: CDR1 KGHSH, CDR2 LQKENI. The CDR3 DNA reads TGTGCCAGCTCACAAGAAGGCGGGAGGTTCGCGTACAATGAGCAGTTCTTC. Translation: CASSQEGGRFAYNEQFF.

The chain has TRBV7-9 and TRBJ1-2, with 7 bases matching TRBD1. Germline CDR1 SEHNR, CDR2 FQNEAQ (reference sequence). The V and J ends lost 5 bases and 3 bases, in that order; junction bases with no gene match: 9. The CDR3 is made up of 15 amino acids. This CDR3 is CASSRGQASDYGYTF. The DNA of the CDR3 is TGTGCCAGCAGCCGAGGACAGGCTTCAGACTATGGCTACACCTTC.